This note documents a single T cell receptor beta chain sequence. This sample was taken from a study of shared clonotypes between healthy human individuals. The naive CD8 subset, CD45RO-negative cells positively selected for CCR7, excluded terminally differentiated effector memory CD45RA+ cells. The repertoire was sequenced with immunoSEQ multiplex PCR; TCRdb's copy has only in-frame clones and lacks some. The data hold millions of clones, with about 95% observed a single time. Between the trimmed V and J ends, which lost 4 bases and 2 bases, there was a span of 18 bases. CDR3 length: 17 amino acids. Germline V gives CDR1 SGHDN, CDR2 FVKESK.

This sequence joins TRBV14 and TRBJ1-3; possibly TRBD1 for D (6 bases). This clonotype originated in a young man in good health. The sequenced sample consisted of naive CD8+ T cells sorted from blood. This chain's CDR3 is CASSPARGNQAGNTIYF. The CDR3 coding sequence is TGTGCCAGCAGCCCGGCGAGGGGGAATCAGGCTGGAAACACCATATATTTT.